This T cell receptor beta chain comes out of a study of blood T cell repertoires in COVID-19 (dated by TCRdb to between 2020 and 2021). Broadly, across the study: Samples covering the acute and convalescent phases of COVID-19 were provided by collaborators in the United States, Italy and Spain. Sample metadata almost always included a de-identified subject ID, COVID-19 status, age in years and sex. Deeply sampled blood TCRbeta repertoires from subjects exposed to, actively infected with, or recovered from COVID-19 were included in the dataset. Where available, HLA class I and class II types were obtained from metadata supplied by the sample provider rather than from assay-based typing. The prospective study material was composed of cDNA or gDNA derived from T cells, B-cell-depleted T cells, or PBMCs. Samples were obtained from the ongoing ImmuneRACE study (first 160 participants) and from 1,000 to 1,500 subjects provided by 6 global collaborators. The repertoires were made available in a free public database intended to serve as a resource for research on the immune response to SARS-CoV-2.

Overall study outcomes, separate from this receptor: The quantity of clinical and demographic metadata differed by source and by participant and was supplied without curation.

The immunoSEQ Assay, a bias-controlled multiplex PCR, was used to amplify TCRbeta CDR3 regions from genomic DNA. The published analysis was carried out like this. Nucleated cell counts per sample were estimated from amplification of reference gene primers within the assay. To quantify the absolute abundance of each unique TCRbeta CDR3 rearrangement, sequence reads were collapsed and filtered. For each sample, productive Simpson clonality was calculated as the square root of Simpson's diversity index across productive rearrangements. TCRdb's version of the immuneACCESS table is confined to in-frame rearrangements and falls short of the full clone set. An unresolved V gene accounts for under half of the shortfall where checked; the remainder is of unknown origin. V and J calls plus clone size are reproduced from that table; the DNA served to infer D and trimming. This sample is represented by 94,000 or so clones; around 88% of them were singletons. In total, the top ten clones hold about 8% of the sample.

Whole blood was collected in K2EDTA tubes by collaborating institutions according to the institutions' own protocols. For TCRbeta analysis, collaborators shipped samples in one of three forms: frozen whole blood, isolated PBMCs, or DNA extracted from either of those sample types. In the case of this clone: There is no known antigen for this receptor. There are no base qualities to consult, and no much larger clone falls within one base.

This TCR came from a woman aged 70 to 79 with acute or convalescent COVID-19. Sequences were obtained from peripheral blood.

The CDR3 loop reads CASSQGTSALFNEQFF. The nucleotide sequence reads as follows: TGTGCCAGCAGCCAAGGCACAAGCGCTCTATTCAATGAGCAGTTCTTC. The chain couples TRBV4-2 to TRBJ2-1; the D gene remains uncertain. The CDR3 goes from the cysteine to the phenylalanine over 16 residues. The DNA shown is the 48-base CDR3, in frame from base 1. V is pared back by 1 base and J by 6 bases, with 16 bases lying between the germline termini. CDR1 and CDR2 (LGHNA, YNFKEQ) derive from the germline V gene.